This is a list of T cell receptor beta chains from one sample in a study of CD8 T cells in Susac syndrome. TCRdb redid the calling of the immunoSEQ multiplex PCR reads with MiXCR, one entry per CDR3 protein. Of 150,000 to 190,000 distinct CDR3 sequences listed, about 95% are singletons. Sequences were obtained from CD8+ T cells from PBMCs. Receptor source: a human donor with multiple sclerosis. Both conserved end residues are part of each CDR3. The D gene is left open where the match is weak.

CDR3aa | CDR3nt | len | v_gene | d_gene | j_gene
CASSPWAGNTIYF | TGTGCCAGCAGTCCTTGGGCGGGAAACACCATATATTTT | 13 | TRBV27 | . | TRBJ1-3
CASKKGDRLPKETQYF | TGTGCCAGCAAAAAGGGGGACCGACTGCCGAAAGAGACCCAGTACTTC | 16 | TRBV27 | . | TRBJ2-5
CASTHIAGTGETQYF | TGTGCCAGCACCCATATCGCCGGGACCGGAGAGACCCAGTACTTC | 15 | TRBV27 | . | TRBJ2-5
CASSETSGASYEQYF | TGTGCCAGCAGTGAAACGAGCGGGGCGTCCTACGAGCAGTACTTC | 15 | TRBV6-1 | TRBD2 | TRBJ2-7
CASSYSYSVGGVADTQYF | TGTGCCAGCAGTTACTCGTATAGCGTGGGCGGGGTGGCAGATACGCAGTATTTT | 18 | TRBV6-5 | . | TRBJ2-3
CASSPGTELPMNTEAFF | TGTGCCAGCAGTCCAGGGACAGAGTTACCTATGAACACTGAAGCTTTCTTT | 17 | TRBV12-3/TRBV12-4 | TRBD1 | TRBJ1-1
CACGPAWDTQYF | TGTGCCTGTGGACCGGCCTGGGATACGCAGTATTTT | 12 | TRBV19 | . | TRBJ2-3
CASSPRPGAGANVLTF | TGTGCCAGCAGCCCTAGGCCGGGTGCTGGGGCCAACGTCCTGACTTTC | 16 | TRBV27 | . | TRBJ2-6
CASSEGKSTYGYTF | TGTGCCAGCAGTGAAGGAAAATCCACCTATGGCTACACCTTC | 14 | TRBV2 | . | TRBJ1-2
CASSIRQGSDEQFF | TGTGCCAGCAGTATACGACAGGGTAGCGATGAGCAGTTCTTC | 14 | TRBV27 | TRBD1 | TRBJ2-1
CASSFASSGTDTQYF | TGTGCCAGCAGCTTTGCTAGTAGTGGCACAGATACGCAGTATTTT | 15 | TRBV3-1 | . | TRBJ2-3
CSVETTTGELFF | TGCAGCGTAGAAACTACGACCGGGGAGCTGTTTTTT | 12 | TRBV29-1 | . | TRBJ2-2
CASSALSRYEQFF | TGTGCCAGCAGCGCACTCAGTAGATATGAGCAGTTCTTC | 13 | TRBV13 | . | TRBJ2-1
CAWGLTDTQYF | TGTGCCTGGGGGCTAACAGATACGCAGTATTTT | 11 | TRBV30 | . | TRBJ2-3
CASSTGSAFF | TGTGCCAGCAGCACTGGTTCGGCTTTCTTT | 10 | TRBV12-3/TRBV12-4 | . | TRBJ1-1
CASNETGASSGANVLTF | TGCGCCAGCAACGAGACAGGGGCCAGCTCTGGGGCCAACGTCCTGACTTTC | 17 | TRBV23-1 | TRBD1 | TRBJ2-6
CASSQGNADTQYF | TGTGCCAGCAGTCAGGGGAACGCAGATACGCAGTATTTT | 13 | TRBV6-5 | . | TRBJ2-3
CASSQDLAQQYF | TGCGCCAGCAGCCAAGACTTGGCGCAGCAGTATTTT | 12 | TRBV4-1 | . | TRBJ2-3
CAWRDYNEQFF | TGTGCCTGGAGAGATTACAATGAGCAGTTCTTC | 11 | TRBV30 | . | TRBJ2-1
CASSGQRSYGYTF | TGTGCCAGCAGCGGACAGAGGAGTTATGGCTACACCTTC | 13 | TRBV14 | . | TRBJ1-2
CASSEARPPTAGEQFF | TGTGCCAGCAGTGAAGCGCGGCCTCCCACGGCGGGCGAGCAGTTCTTC | 16 | TRBV2 | . | TRBJ2-1
CSVPTDRSYNEQFF | TGCAGCGTACCGACAGACCGCTCCTACAATGAGCAGTTCTTC | 14 | TRBV29-1 | . | TRBJ2-1
CTSRRDRHQPQHF | TGCACCAGCAGACGGGACAGACATCAGCCCCAGCATTTT | 13 | TRBV1 | . | TRBJ1-5